A selection of T cell receptor beta chains follows, all from one sample in a study of T cells after posttransplantation cyclophosphamide. Method: immunoSEQ multiplex PCR; TCRdb's copy keeps in-frame clones and lacks some. The table lists about 16,000 clones, about 95% of them singletons. Sequencing was carried out using naive CD4+ T cells sorted from blood. The receptors stem from a woman between 45 and 60 years old in good health and a related stem cell transplant donor. Each CDR3 is given with its conserved first and last residue. Each record gives: D gene, J gene, V gene, clone size, CDR3 DNA, CDR3 protein. D genes are given only for firm matches. A row's size may be missing; if present it is once, few, many or a size class.

d_gene: TRBD2
j_gene: TRBJ2-1
v_gene: TRBV7-3
abundance: -
CDR3nt: TGTGCCAGCAGCTTAAGCGGGGGGACCTACAATGAGCAGTTCTTC
CDR3aa: CASSLSGGTYNEQFF

d_gene: TRBD1
j_gene: TRBJ2-3
v_gene: TRBV5-6
abundance: once
CDR3nt: TGTGCCAGCAGCCTGGGACAGGGTTACACAGATACGCAGTATTTT
CDR3aa: CASSLGQGYTDTQYF

d_gene: TRBD2
j_gene: TRBJ2-7
v_gene: TRBV4-1
abundance: -
CDR3nt: TGCGCCAGCAGCCAAGATCCTAGGCTAGCGGGAGGAACCTACGAGCAGTACTTC
CDR3aa: CASSQDPRLAGGTYEQYF

d_gene: TRBD1
j_gene: TRBJ2-5
v_gene: TRBV18
abundance: -
CDR3nt: TGTGCCAGCTCCCAGGGGGAGGAGACCCAGTACTTC
CDR3aa: CASSQGEETQYF

d_gene: TRBD2
j_gene: TRBJ2-5
v_gene: TRBV7-9
abundance: -
CDR3nt: TGTGCCAGCGGAGGGAGGGGCTGGGAGACCCAGTACTTC
CDR3aa: CASGGRGWETQYF

d_gene: TRBD1
j_gene: TRBJ1-3
v_gene: TRBV2
abundance: -
CDR3nt: TGTGCCAGCAGTGAGCGCGCGGACAGGGGAAACACCATATATTTT
CDR3aa: CASSERADRGNTIYF

d_gene: TRBD1
j_gene: TRBJ1-2
v_gene: TRBV2
abundance: -
CDR3nt: TGTGCCAGCAGTCTCCGACAGGGGGAGGGCTACACCTTC
CDR3aa: CASSLRQGEGYTF

d_gene: TRBD2
j_gene: TRBJ2-7
v_gene: TRBV27
abundance: -
CDR3nt: TGTGCCAGCAGTCCAAGTCCGGGACTAGCGGGAAGGTCCTACGAGCAGTACTTC
CDR3aa: CASSPSPGLAGRSYEQYF

d_gene: TRBD2
j_gene: TRBJ2-1
v_gene: TRBV9
abundance: -
CDR3nt: TGTGCCACCCCGGGACGGTCGACTTTTCTAGAGGGTCTAGCGGTGCCTAAGGAGTTCTTC
CDR3aa: CATPGRSTFLEGLAVPKEFF

d_gene: TRBD1
j_gene: TRBJ2-2
v_gene: TRBV18
abundance: -
CDR3nt: TGTGCCAGCTCCACAACAGGGGATACCGGGGAGCTGTTTTTT
CDR3aa: CASSTTGDTGELFF

d_gene: -
j_gene: TRBJ1-2
v_gene: TRBV14
abundance: -
CDR3nt: TGTGCCAGCAGCCCGGACACCTTCTACTATGGCTACACCTTC
CDR3aa: CASSPDTFYYGYTF

d_gene: -
j_gene: TRBJ1-5
v_gene: TRBV19
abundance: -
CDR3nt: TGTGCCAGTAGTAACCGGGATCAGCCCCAGCATTTT
CDR3aa: CASSNRDQPQHF

d_gene: TRBD2
j_gene: TRBJ2-7
v_gene: TRBV18
abundance: once
CDR3nt: TGTGCCAGCTCACTCAGCGGGAGGGCCTACGAGCAGTACTTC
CDR3aa: CASSLSGRAYEQYF

d_gene: -
j_gene: TRBJ1-2
v_gene: TRBV6-7
abundance: -
CDR3nt: TGTGCCAGCAGTTACTCTGACGGAGGGTGGGATGGCTACACCTTC
CDR3aa: CASSYSDGGWDGYTF

d_gene: TRBD1
j_gene: TRBJ2-2
v_gene: TRBV7-3
abundance: -
CDR3nt: TGTGCCAGCAGCCTCCCGAGACAGGGCGGGGAGCTGTTTTTT
CDR3aa: CASSLPRQGGELFF

d_gene: -
j_gene: TRBJ2-6
v_gene: TRBV6-6
abundance: -
CDR3nt: TGTGCCAGCAGTCCCAGGGCCAACGTCCTGACTTTC
CDR3aa: CASSPRANVLTF

d_gene: TRBD1
j_gene: TRBJ1-1
v_gene: TRBV5-1
abundance: -
CDR3nt: TGCGCCAGCAGCCCGACAGGGATGAACACTGAAGCTTTCTTT
CDR3aa: CASSPTGMNTEAFF

d_gene: -
j_gene: TRBJ1-3
v_gene: TRBV9
abundance: once
CDR3nt: TGTGCCAGCAGCGCGACCACAGGGAGGGAGAACACCATATATTTT
CDR3aa: CASSATTGRENTIYF

d_gene: -
j_gene: TRBJ2-4
v_gene: TRBV2
abundance: -
CDR3nt: TGTGCCAGCAGTGACATGAGACAGATAGCCAAAAACATTCAGTACTTC
CDR3aa: CASSDMRQIAKNIQYF

d_gene: -
j_gene: TRBJ1-6
v_gene: TRBV27
abundance: -
CDR3nt: TGTGCCAGCCGTACCTTGACGGGGATTACTTCACCCCTCCACTTT
CDR3aa: CASRTLTGITSPLHF

d_gene: TRBD1
j_gene: TRBJ2-1
v_gene: TRBV7-8
abundance: -
CDR3nt: TGTGCCAGCAACTTCCCTACAGGGGGCCCCAATGAGCAGTTCTTC
CDR3aa: CASNFPTGGPNEQFF

d_gene: TRBD2
j_gene: TRBJ2-1
v_gene: TRBV7-9
abundance: -
CDR3nt: TGTGCCAGCAGCTTTCCTAGCGGGAGGGCCACGCATGAGCAGTTCTTC
CDR3aa: CASSFPSGRATHEQFF

d_gene: -
j_gene: TRBJ2-2
v_gene: TRBV19
abundance: -
CDR3nt: TGCCTAAGATGGGAAGACAGCACGAACACCGGGGAGCTGTTTTTT
CDR3aa: CLRWEDSTNTGELFF

d_gene: TRBD2
j_gene: TRBJ2-3
v_gene: TRBV4-1
abundance: -
CDR3nt: TGCGCCAGCGCCAGGTATCGGGGACTAGCGGGAGTCGGGTACAGCACAGATACGCAGTATTTT
CDR3aa: CASARYRGLAGVGYSTDTQYF

d_gene: -
j_gene: TRBJ1-5
v_gene: TRBV30
abundance: -
CDR3nt: TGTGCCTGGAGTGTAGGGGGAGGGATCACCTCCAATCAGCCCCAGCATTTT
CDR3aa: CAWSVGGGITSNQPQHF

d_gene: -
j_gene: TRBJ1-4
v_gene: TRBV29-1
abundance: -
CDR3nt: TGCAGCGCCGGAAGCGCAACTAATGAAAAACTGTTTTTT
CDR3aa: CSAGSATNEKLFF

d_gene: TRBD1
j_gene: TRBJ2-7
v_gene: TRBV11-3
abundance: -
CDR3nt: TGTGCCAGCAGCACCGGCATGACAGGGCCTAGGACCTACGAGCAGTACTTC
CDR3aa: CASSTGMTGPRTYEQYF

d_gene: -
j_gene: TRBJ1-6
v_gene: TRBV27
abundance: -
CDR3nt: TGTGCCAGCAGTTTAATCGGACTACAAAATTCACCCCTCCACTTT
CDR3aa: CASSLIGLQNSPLHF

d_gene: TRBD2
j_gene: TRBJ2-7
v_gene: TRBV19
abundance: -
CDR3nt: TGTGCCAGTAGTCTCGGGACTAGCGGGAGCTTAAACGAGCAGTACTTC
CDR3aa: CASSLGTSGSLNEQYF

d_gene: -
j_gene: TRBJ2-3
v_gene: TRBV7-6
abundance: -
CDR3nt: TGTGCCAGCAGCCGCAGGGGAGGGACAGATACGCAGTATTTT
CDR3aa: CASSRRGGTDTQYF

d_gene: TRBD2
j_gene: TRBJ2-7
v_gene: TRBV30
abundance: -
CDR3nt: TGTGCCTGGAGTGTCGCGGGGGGCGCCCGTTACGAGCAGTACTTC
CDR3aa: CAWSVAGGARYEQYF

d_gene: -
j_gene: TRBJ2-7
v_gene: TRBV19
abundance: -
CDR3nt: TGTGCCAGTAGTATAGCGGACTCCTACGAGCAGTACTTC
CDR3aa: CASSIADSYEQYF

d_gene: -
j_gene: TRBJ1-5
v_gene: TRBV10-2
abundance: -
CDR3nt: TGCGCCAGCAGTGAGTCGAGGGCGCGTCAGCCCCAGCATTTT
CDR3aa: CASSESRARQPQHF

d_gene: -
j_gene: TRBJ1-2
v_gene: TRBV9
abundance: -
CDR3nt: TGTGCCAGCAGCGTAGCCAGGGGCCAGGATGGCTACACCTTC
CDR3aa: CASSVARGQDGYTF

d_gene: -
j_gene: TRBJ1-1
v_gene: TRBV7-9
abundance: -
CDR3nt: TGTGCCAGCAGCCAGGTCCCGTCGGTTTTCTTT
CDR3aa: CASSQVPSVFF

d_gene: TRBD1
j_gene: TRBJ2-5
v_gene: TRBV5-1
abundance: -
CDR3nt: TGCGCCAGCAGCAGCTCGACAGGGGCCTTAGGTGGGGAGACCCAGTACTTC
CDR3aa: CASSSSTGALGGETQYF

d_gene: -
j_gene: TRBJ1-4
v_gene: TRBV28
abundance: -
CDR3nt: TGTGCCAGCAGTTCGATGGGTAGGGAGGGGAATGAAAAACTGTTTTTT
CDR3aa: CASSSMGREGNEKLFF

d_gene: -
j_gene: TRBJ2-1
v_gene: TRBV5-5
abundance: -
CDR3nt: TGTGCCAGCAGCTTTCGCGTCTCTAACCCCTACAATGAGCAGTTCTTC
CDR3aa: CASSFRVSNPYNEQFF

d_gene: -
j_gene: TRBJ1-5
v_gene: TRBV21-1
abundance: -
CDR3nt: TGTGCCAGCAGCAAAATGGGCAGCCTCAATCAGCCCCAGCATTTT
CDR3aa: CASSKMGSLNQPQHF

d_gene: -
j_gene: TRBJ2-5
v_gene: TRBV7-9
abundance: -
CDR3nt: TGTGCCAGCAGCTTAAGCCCCCCCCGACTAGTTTGGGAGACCCAGTACTTC
CDR3aa: CASSLSPPRLVWETQYF

d_gene: TRBD1
j_gene: TRBJ2-5
v_gene: TRBV9
abundance: once
CDR3nt: TGTGCCAGCAGCGTAGAGACAGGGATAAAGACCCAGTACTTC
CDR3aa: CASSVETGIKTQYF

d_gene: -
j_gene: TRBJ2-7
v_gene: TRBV30
abundance: -
CDR3nt: TGTGCCTGGGGACAGCTTCCCCACTACGAGCAGTACTTC
CDR3aa: CAWGQLPHYEQYF

d_gene: -
j_gene: TRBJ2-5
v_gene: TRBV7-7
abundance: -
CDR3nt: TGTGCCAGCAGCCCCAGGGGATCTTTTTTTGAGACCCAGTACTTC
CDR3aa: CASSPRGSFFETQYF

d_gene: -
j_gene: TRBJ2-7
v_gene: TRBV9
abundance: -
CDR3nt: TGTGCCAGCAGCGCAGGTGGGGGGGCGGGGGAGCAGTACTTC
CDR3aa: CASSAGGGAGEQYF

d_gene: -
j_gene: TRBJ2-2
v_gene: TRBV6-1
abundance: -
CDR3nt: TGTGCCAGCACCCCAGTCGAGGAGCTGTTTTTT
CDR3aa: CASTPVEELFF

d_gene: TRBD2
j_gene: TRBJ2-4
v_gene: TRBV19
abundance: once
CDR3nt: TGTGCCAGTAGTATGGGGGGGGTCAAAAACATTCAGTACTTC
CDR3aa: CASSMGGVKNIQYF

d_gene: -
j_gene: TRBJ2-2
v_gene: TRBV5-1
abundance: -
CDR3nt: TGCGCCAGCAGCTTGGGACAGGCCTCCGGGGAGCTGTTTTTT
CDR3aa: CASSLGQASGELFF

d_gene: TRBD1
j_gene: TRBJ1-1
v_gene: TRBV2
abundance: -
CDR3nt: TGTGCCAGCACCGAAACGGGACAGGGGGCGCCTGGCACTGAAGCTTTCTTT
CDR3aa: CASTETGQGAPGTEAFF

d_gene: -
j_gene: TRBJ1-2
v_gene: TRBV12-2
abundance: -
CDR3nt: TGTGCACTTGGGGAGGGGAGAGGGTATGGCTACACCTTC
CDR3aa: CALGEGRGYGYTF

d_gene: -
j_gene: TRBJ1-2
v_gene: TRBV30
abundance: -
CDR3nt: TGTGCCTGGAGCACAGGGTTAGACTATGGCTACACCTTC
CDR3aa: CAWSTGLDYGYTF

d_gene: TRBD1
j_gene: TRBJ2-7
v_gene: TRBV19
abundance: -
CDR3nt: TGTGCCAGTAGTGAGGGACAGGGGCGCAGCTCCTACGAGCAGTACTTC
CDR3aa: CASSEGQGRSSYEQYF

d_gene: TRBD1
j_gene: TRBJ1-1
v_gene: TRBV9
abundance: -
CDR3nt: TGTGCCAGCAGCACCGCAACAGGGGGCACTGAAGCTTTCTTT
CDR3aa: CASSTATGGTEAFF

d_gene: TRBD1
j_gene: TRBJ2-1
v_gene: TRBV4-3
abundance: -
CDR3nt: TGCGCCAGCAGCCGAGGACAGGGCGAGCAGTTCTTC
CDR3aa: CASSRGQGEQFF

d_gene: -
j_gene: TRBJ1-2
v_gene: TRBV27
abundance: -
CDR3nt: TGTGCCAGCAGTTCGGGAAGCCCAGGTGGCTACACCTTC
CDR3aa: CASSSGSPGGYTF

d_gene: -
j_gene: TRBJ1-6
v_gene: TRBV10-3
abundance: -
CDR3nt: TGTGCCATCAGCCAATTCCGGGAGAGAGTTTCACCCCTCCACTTT
CDR3aa: CAISQFRERVSPLHF

d_gene: TRBD1
j_gene: TRBJ1-1
v_gene: TRBV30
abundance: -
CDR3nt: TGTGCCTGGACCCGAATTGGACAGGCGGGGAACACTGAAGCTTTCTTT
CDR3aa: CAWTRIGQAGNTEAFF

d_gene: -
j_gene: TRBJ1-5
v_gene: TRBV19
abundance: -
CDR3nt: TGTGCCAGTAGTATAGGGGGCCGGATCAATCAGCCCCAGCATTTT
CDR3aa: CASSIGGRINQPQHF